Listed below are T cell receptor beta chains from one sample, sequenced in a study of T cells in Graves' hyperthyroidism and ophthalmopathy. TCRdb re-called the multiplex PCR reads with MiXCR, one entry per CDR3 protein. The sample holds some 460,000 distinct CDR3 sequences, 15% to 19% seen once. Sequencing input: blood. The receptor set was obtained from a woman aged 18-29 years with Graves' hyperthyroidism. CDR3s include the opening cysteine and the closing phenylalanine or tryptophan. The order of the fields is J gene, V gene, D gene, clone size, CDR3 protein, CDR3 DNA. D genes are given only for firm matches. Where a row states a size, it is once, few, many or the class of an expanded clone; other rows omit it.

j_gene: TRBJ2-6
v_gene: TRBV19
d_gene: TRBD2
abundance: .
CDR3aa: CASSPVRTSGTHASSGANVLTF
CDR3nt: TGTGCCAGTAGTCCGGTAAGGACTAGCGGGACCCATGCCTCCTCTGGGGCCAACGTCCTGACTTTC

j_gene: TRBJ1-2
v_gene: TRBV7-9
d_gene: .
abundance: .
CDR3aa: CASSSAGGYLYGYTF
CDR3nt: TGTGCCAGCAGCTCCGCTGGGGGATACCTCTATGGCTACACCTTC

j_gene: TRBJ1-4
v_gene: TRBV10-3
d_gene: TRBD1
abundance: many
CDR3aa: CAITRDRGPEKLFF
CDR3nt: TGTGCCATCACCAGGGACAGGGGGCCTGAAAAACTGTTTTTT

j_gene: TRBJ2-5
v_gene: TRBV20-1
d_gene: .
abundance: many
CDR3aa: CSALRAGARETQYF
CDR3nt: TGCAGTGCCCTCCGGGCAGGGGCCCGAGAGACCCAGTACTTC

j_gene: TRBJ2-2
v_gene: TRBV28
d_gene: TRBD2
abundance: many
CDR3aa: CASSLRLAGTGELFF
CDR3nt: TGTGCCAGCAGTTTAAGGCTAGCGGGAACCGGGGAGCTGTTTTTT

j_gene: TRBJ2-2
v_gene: TRBV7-2
d_gene: TRBD2
abundance: many
CDR3aa: CASSLRTSGIPGELFF
CDR3nt: TGTGCCAGCAGCTTGCGGACTAGCGGGATACCCGGGGAGCTGTTTTTT

j_gene: TRBJ2-2
v_gene: TRBV7-3
d_gene: .
abundance: few
CDR3aa: CASSTDWRTGELFF
CDR3nt: TGTGCCAGCAGCACAGACTGGCGCACCGGGGAGCTGTTTTTT

j_gene: TRBJ2-5
v_gene: TRBV20-1
d_gene: TRBD2
abundance: .
CDR3aa: CSAVKDAGAGKTQYF
CDR3nt: TGCAGTGCTGTTAAAGACGCGGGAGCTGGGAAGACCCAGTACTTC

j_gene: TRBJ2-2
v_gene: TRBV12-3/TRBV12-4
d_gene: .
abundance: .
CDR3aa: CASSSPGLPNTGELFF
CDR3nt: TGTGCCAGCAGTAGCCCGGGACTTCCGAACACCGGGGAGCTGTTTTTT

j_gene: TRBJ1-2
v_gene: TRBV7-9
d_gene: .
abundance: many
CDR3aa: CASTEEGPYGYTF
CDR3nt: TGTGCCAGCACCGAGGAAGGTCCCTATGGCTACACCTTC

j_gene: TRBJ1-1
v_gene: TRBV4-1
d_gene: TRBD1
abundance: .
CDR3aa: CASSPRGLMVNTEAFF
CDR3nt: TGCGCCAGCAGCCCCAGGGGGCTCATGGTCAACACTGAAGCTTTCTTT

j_gene: TRBJ2-1
v_gene: TRBV6-1
d_gene: TRBD2
abundance: many
CDR3aa: CASSPGLDLGGSYNEQFF
CDR3nt: TGTGCCAGCAGTCCGGGACTAGACCTGGGGGGATCCTACAATGAGCAGTTCTTC

j_gene: TRBJ1-5
v_gene: TRBV20-1
d_gene: .
abundance: few
CDR3aa: CSALRGQGLNQPQHF
CDR3nt: TGCAGTGCTCTCCGGGGCCAGGGCCTAAATCAGCCCCAGCATTTT

j_gene: TRBJ2-1
v_gene: TRBV5-4
d_gene: .
abundance: few
CDR3aa: CASSADNEQFF
CDR3nt: TGTGCCAGCAGCGCCGACAATGAGCAGTTCTTC

j_gene: TRBJ2-6
v_gene: TRBV4-1
d_gene: TRBD1
abundance: .
CDR3aa: CASSHSGTGVSGANVLTF
CDR3nt: TGCGCCAGCAGCCATTCCGGGACAGGGGTCTCTGGGGCCAACGTCCTGACTTTC

j_gene: TRBJ2-2
v_gene: TRBV24-1
d_gene: TRBD2
abundance: .
CDR3aa: CATSGGLAANTGELFF
CDR3nt: TGTGCCACCAGTGGGGGACTAGCAGCGAACACCGGGGAGCTGTTTTTT

j_gene: TRBJ2-3
v_gene: TRBV4-1
d_gene: TRBD2
abundance: .
CDR3aa: CASSPGLAGSRTDTQYF
CDR3nt: TGCGCCAGCAGCCCGGGACTAGCGGGGTCGAGGACAGATACGCAGTATTTT

j_gene: TRBJ2-7
v_gene: TRBV5-6
d_gene: TRBD1
abundance: .
CDR3aa: CASSLGPGTGSYEQYF
CDR3nt: TGTGCCAGCAGCTTGGGGCCCGGGACAGGCTCCTACGAGCAGTACTTC

j_gene: TRBJ1-1
v_gene: TRBV2
d_gene: .
abundance: .
CDR3aa: CASRGGLVTEAFF
CDR3nt: TGTGCCAGCAGGGGGGGATTGGTCACTGAAGCTTTCTTT

j_gene: TRBJ1-2
v_gene: TRBV2
d_gene: TRBD1
abundance: many
CDR3aa: CASSEQQGAFNGYTF
CDR3nt: TGTGCCAGCAGCGAACAACAGGGGGCGTTTAATGGCTACACCTTC

j_gene: TRBJ2-3
v_gene: TRBV20-1
d_gene: TRBD1
abundance: .
CDR3aa: CSAPLFAGGSGDADTQYF
CDR3nt: TGCAGTGCCCCGTTGTTTGCAGGGGGCAGTGGGGACGCAGATACGCAGTATTTT

j_gene: TRBJ2-7
v_gene: TRBV6-2/TRBV6-3
d_gene: TRBD2
abundance: .
CDR3aa: CASSPPGERGYEQYF
CDR3nt: TGTGCCAGCAGTCCCCCCGGGGAGCGGGGCTACGAGCAGTACTTC

j_gene: TRBJ1-2
v_gene: TRBV27
d_gene: TRBD1
abundance: few
CDR3aa: CASSLGPRQGLVYGYTF
CDR3nt: TGTGCCAGCAGTTTGGGCCCGCGACAGGGGTTGGTCTATGGCTACACCTTC

j_gene: TRBJ2-2
v_gene: TRBV2
d_gene: TRBD2
abundance: many
CDR3aa: CASMREGSHGELFF
CDR3nt: TGTGCCAGCATGCGGGAGGGAAGCCACGGGGAGCTGTTTTTT

j_gene: TRBJ1-3
v_gene: TRBV29-1
d_gene: .
abundance: once
CDR3aa: CSGGGAGEGNTIYF
CDR3nt: TGCAGCGGCGGGGGGGCAGGGGAAGGAAACACCATATATTTT

j_gene: TRBJ1-6
v_gene: TRBV9
d_gene: .
abundance: .
CDR3aa: CASSAYDLGGTNSPLHF
CDR3nt: TGTGCCAGCAGCGCTTACGACCTGGGGGGAACCAATTCACCCCTCCACTTT

j_gene: TRBJ1-2
v_gene: TRBV7-2
d_gene: TRBD1
abundance: few
CDR3aa: CASSPSRTGGGYTF
CDR3nt: TGTGCCAGCAGCCCTAGCCGGACAGGGGGGGGCTACACCTTC

j_gene: TRBJ1-6
v_gene: TRBV5-6
d_gene: TRBD1
abundance: .
CDR3aa: CASKGGTGDSPLHF
CDR3nt: TGTGCCAGCAAAGGAGGGACAGGAGATTCACCCCTCCACTTT

j_gene: TRBJ2-5
v_gene: TRBV29-1
d_gene: .
abundance: .
CDR3aa: CSVVSAETQYF
CDR3nt: TGCAGCGTTGTTAGCGCAGAGACCCAGTACTTC

j_gene: TRBJ1-6
v_gene: TRBV6-1
d_gene: TRBD1
abundance: many
CDR3aa: CASSSTSGVQGVSPLHF
CDR3nt: TGTGCCAGCAGCTCAACTAGTGGCGTCCAGGGGGTTTCACCCCTCCACTTT

j_gene: TRBJ2-7
v_gene: TRBV7-9
d_gene: .
abundance: many
CDR3aa: CASSPGYSSYEQYF
CDR3nt: TGTGCCAGCTCCCCTGGGTACAGCTCCTACGAGCAGTACTTC

j_gene: TRBJ1-6
v_gene: TRBV3-1
d_gene: .
abundance: .
CDR3aa: CASSQDWQGGSPARNCSPLHF
CDR3nt: TGTGCCAGCAGCCAAGATTGGCAAGGTGGCAGCCCCGCCCGTAATTGTTCACCCCTCCACTTT

j_gene: TRBJ2-3
v_gene: TRBV20-1
d_gene: TRBD2
abundance: few
CDR3aa: CSADLAGGADTQYF
CDR3nt: TGCAGTGCTGATCTAGCGGGGGGCGCAGATACGCAGTATTTT

j_gene: TRBJ2-1
v_gene: TRBV6-5
d_gene: .
abundance: few
CDR3aa: CASSYGPDDEQFF
CDR3nt: TGTGCCAGCAGTTACGGTCCGGACGATGAGCAGTTCTTC

j_gene: TRBJ2-7
v_gene: TRBV11-2
d_gene: TRBD2
abundance: many
CDR3aa: CASSSERRTSVHEQYF
CDR3nt: TGTGCCAGCAGCTCGGAGCGGAGGACTAGCGTCCACGAGCAGTACTTC

j_gene: TRBJ2-7
v_gene: TRBV20-1
d_gene: .
abundance: .
CDR3aa: CSAPAGKAYEQYF
CDR3nt: TGCAGTGCTCCGGCAGGGAAAGCCTACGAGCAGTACTTC

j_gene: TRBJ2-1
v_gene: TRBV9
d_gene: .
abundance: few
CDR3aa: CASSVGIAAYNEQFF
CDR3nt: TGTGCCAGCAGCGTAGGAATAGCGGCTTACAATGAGCAGTTCTTC

j_gene: TRBJ2-5
v_gene: TRBV7-9
d_gene: TRBD1
abundance: many
CDR3aa: CASSFDRAGGETQYF
CDR3nt: TGTGCCAGCAGCTTTGACAGGGCTGGGGGAGAGACCCAGTACTTC

j_gene: TRBJ2-5
v_gene: TRBV5-1
d_gene: .
abundance: few
CDR3aa: CASSFRDSSQETQYF
CDR3nt: TGCGCCAGCAGCTTTCGGGACTCTAGCCAGGAGACCCAGTACTTC

j_gene: TRBJ2-1
v_gene: TRBV7-3
d_gene: .
abundance: .
CDR3aa: CASSQGTASSYNEQFF
CDR3nt: TGTGCCAGCAGCCAAGGGACCGCGAGCTCCTACAATGAGCAGTTCTTC

j_gene: TRBJ2-7
v_gene: TRBV12-3/TRBV12-4
d_gene: .
abundance: many
CDR3aa: CASSLAGRALDYYYEQYF
CDR3nt: TGTGCCAGCAGTTTAGCTGGCAGGGCCCTCGACTACTACTACGAGCAGTACTTC

j_gene: TRBJ1-5
v_gene: TRBV5-1
d_gene: TRBD1
abundance: .
CDR3aa: CASSKFDRGNNQPQHF
CDR3nt: TGCGCCAGCAGCAAGTTCGACAGGGGAAACAATCAGCCCCAGCATTTT

j_gene: TRBJ2-5
v_gene: TRBV5-8
d_gene: .
abundance: many
CDR3aa: CASSSGLTGLQETQYF
CDR3nt: TGTGCCAGCAGCTCCGGGCTCACAGGGCTTCAAGAGACCCAGTACTTC

j_gene: TRBJ1-1
v_gene: TRBV12-3/TRBV12-4
d_gene: .
abundance: medium-sized
CDR3aa: CASSLRNTEAFF
CDR3nt: TGTGCCAGCAGTTTAAGGAACACTGAAGCTTTCTTT

j_gene: TRBJ1-6
v_gene: TRBV12-3/TRBV12-4
d_gene: .
abundance: few
CDR3aa: CASTRALGEGNSPLHF
CDR3nt: TGTGCCAGCACCCGGGCCTTGGGCGAGGGGAATTCACCCCTCCACTTT

j_gene: TRBJ1-2
v_gene: TRBV18
d_gene: .
abundance: many
CDR3aa: CASSRTETNYGYTF
CDR3nt: TGTGCCAGCTCACGGACAGAAACTAACTATGGCTACACCTTC